Each of the 2 T cell receptor beta chains below was sequenced from the same sample in a study of T cell responses to AZD1222 COVID-19 vaccine. The protocol was immunoSEQ multiplex PCR, while the TCRdb copy is restricted to in-frame clones and leaves out a portion. Found here are over 150,000 clones, approximately 90% of them singletons; the top ten hold under 6.5%. The source was peripheral blood, collected on day 0 of AZD1222 vaccination. These receptors all come from an adult in good health.

The gene calls are TRBV2 and TRBJ1-5; 8 nucleotides agree with TRBD1. V dropped 8 bases and J dropped 5; count of bases not matched to a gene: 8. Germline V gives CDR1 SNHLY, CDR2 FYNNEI. This CDR3 contains 14 residues. CDR3 bases: TGTGCCAGCCAACCTGGGACAGGTCATCAGCCCCAGCATTTT. This sequence encodes CASQPGTGHQPQHF.

The chain combines TRBV7-9 with TRBJ2-1; no clear D gene. Trimming removed 5 bases at V and 3 bases at J, with 14 bases between. The CDR3 length is 15 residues. The germline CDR1 and CDR2 sequences are SEHNR and FQNEAQ (reference sequence). The CDR3 region is CASSETESHYNEQFF. For the CDR3, the DNA is TGTGCCAGCAGCGAAACAGAGTCACACTACAATGAGCAGTTCTTC.